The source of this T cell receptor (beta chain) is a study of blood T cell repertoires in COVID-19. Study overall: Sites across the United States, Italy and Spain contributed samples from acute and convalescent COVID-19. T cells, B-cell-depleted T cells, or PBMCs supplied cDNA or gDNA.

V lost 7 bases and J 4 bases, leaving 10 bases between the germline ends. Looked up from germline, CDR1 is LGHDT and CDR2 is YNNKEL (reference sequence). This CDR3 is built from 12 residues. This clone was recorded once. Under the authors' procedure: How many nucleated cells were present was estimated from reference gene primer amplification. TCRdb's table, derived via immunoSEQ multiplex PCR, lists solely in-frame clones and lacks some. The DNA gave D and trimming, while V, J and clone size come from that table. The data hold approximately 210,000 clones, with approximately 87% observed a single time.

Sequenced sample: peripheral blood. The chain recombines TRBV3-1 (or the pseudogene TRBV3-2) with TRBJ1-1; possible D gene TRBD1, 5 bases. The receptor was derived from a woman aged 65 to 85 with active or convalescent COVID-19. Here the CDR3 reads CASKQVGTEAFF. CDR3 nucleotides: TGTGCCAGCAAACAGGTTGGCACTGAAGCTTTCTTT.